This TCR beta chain was captured in a study of blood T cell repertoires in COVID-19. CDR1 and CDR2 (germline): LGHNA, YNFKEQ. Losses at the gene ends were 4 bases for V and 1 base for J; bases not matched to a gene: 11. This CDR3 comprises 17 residues. Clones were read by immunoSEQ multiplex PCR, and TCRdb kept only the in-frame ones, dropping some. This sample has a few hundred thousand clones, with 88% found just once. The sample taken for sequencing was PBMCs or T cells enriched from blood (not recorded which). The V gene is TRBV4-2, the J gene TRBJ1-1; 8 nucleotides line up with TRBD1. The TCR sequence derives from a woman in her late teens or twenties who had recovered from COVID-19. Here the CDR3 DNA reads TGTGCCAGCAGCCGACCCGATGCCGGGACAGGGAACACTGAAGCTTTCTTT. Translation: CASSRPDAGTGNTEAFF.